The rows below give T cell receptor beta chains drawn from one sample of a study of OX40 agonist ivuxolimab in advanced cancers. TCRdb's copy holds only in-frame clones and misses some; the assay was immunoSEQ multiplex PCR. This sample has about 150,000 clones; about 92% occur once, and the top ten carry approximately 0.99%. The starting material was CD4+ or CD8+ T cells sorted from blood, obtained in a trial of the OX40 agonist ivuxolimab. The receptors come from an adult with an advanced solid tumor such as melanoma, head and neck, liver or kidney cancer. Both conserved end residues are part of each CDR3. A D gene is named only where the DNA matches it firmly. Clone size is given for some rows only: seen once, a few or many times, or a class if the clone is expanded.

CDR3 protein: CASSQGWNRDRGIRQYF
CDR3 DNA: TGCGCCAGCAGCCAAGGTTGGAACCGGGACAGGGGCATCAGGCAGTACTTC
J gene: TRBJ2-7
D gene: TRBD1
V gene: TRBV4-1
clone size: once

CDR3 protein: CASSLRIPHNEQFF
CDR3 DNA: TGTGCCAGCAGCTTAAGGATTCCCCACAATGAGCAGTTCTTC
J gene: TRBJ2-1
D gene: NA
V gene: TRBV7-2
clone size: NA

CDR3 protein: CASSAGWGEAFF
CDR3 DNA: TGTGCCAGCAGTGCGGGGTGGGGTGAAGCTTTCTTT
J gene: TRBJ1-1
D gene: NA
V gene: TRBV25-1
clone size: few

CDR3 protein: CASSLSVAAQETQYF
CDR3 DNA: TGTGCCAGCAGCCTTAGTGTGGCAGCGCAAGAGACCCAGTACTTC
J gene: TRBJ2-5
D gene: NA
V gene: TRBV9
clone size: NA

CDR3 protein: CASSYSRGGEQYF
CDR3 DNA: TGTGCCAGCAGTTACTCCCGAGGGGGAGAGCAGTACTTC
J gene: TRBJ2-7
D gene: NA
V gene: TRBV6-4
clone size: NA

CDR3 protein: CASSGGRGGLTGELFF
CDR3 DNA: TGTGCCAGCAGTGGAGGCCGCGGGGGCCTCACCGGGGAGCTGTTTTTT
J gene: TRBJ2-2
D gene: NA
V gene: TRBV25-1
clone size: NA

CDR3 protein: CASSRGLASDTQYF
CDR3 DNA: TGTGCCAGCAGTCGCGGACTAGCTTCAGATACGCAGTATTTT
J gene: TRBJ2-3
D gene: TRBD2
V gene: TRBV6-5
clone size: NA

CDR3 protein: CASSPPGLPEQYF
CDR3 DNA: TGTGCCAGCAGCCCACCCGGACTACCTGAGCAGTACTTC
J gene: TRBJ2-7
D gene: NA
V gene: TRBV6-1
clone size: once

CDR3 protein: CASSLGLNQPQHF
CDR3 DNA: TGTGCCAGCAGCCTGGGCCTCAATCAGCCCCAGCATTTT
J gene: TRBJ1-5
D gene: NA
V gene: TRBV7-9
clone size: few

CDR3 protein: CAWSVRGDQPQHF
CDR3 DNA: TGTGCCTGGAGTGTAAGGGGCGATCAGCCCCAGCATTTT
J gene: TRBJ1-5
D gene: NA
V gene: TRBV30
clone size: NA

CDR3 protein: CASSSGQKEGYTF
CDR3 DNA: TGTGCCAGCAGTTCGGGACAGAAGGAGGGCTACACCTTC
J gene: TRBJ1-2
D gene: TRBD1
V gene: TRBV28
clone size: NA

CDR3 protein: CASSSGLAGEQFF
CDR3 DNA: TGTGCCAGTAGTTCGGGACTAGCGGGAGAGCAGTTCTTC
J gene: TRBJ2-1
D gene: TRBD2
V gene: TRBV19
clone size: NA

CDR3 protein: CASSYRGGTYEQYF
CDR3 DNA: TGTGCCAGCAGTTACAGAGGGGGCACCTACGAGCAGTACTTC
J gene: TRBJ2-7
D gene: TRBD1
V gene: TRBV6-5
clone size: NA

CDR3 protein: CASSFETSGRSTDTQYF
CDR3 DNA: TGTGCCAGCAGCTTCGAGACTAGCGGGAGGAGCACAGATACGCAGTATTTT
J gene: TRBJ2-3
D gene: TRBD2
V gene: TRBV11-2
clone size: NA